This T cell receptor beta chain was retrieved from a study of cytomegalovirus exposure and HLA in healthy donors. The CDR3 is 11 residues long. In germline, CDR1 is SQVTM, CDR2 ANQGSEA. V dropped 6 bases and J dropped 6 bases, with 11 bases sitting between them. The assay was immunoSEQ multiplex PCR, and TCRdb's table has in-frame clones only and misses some. The sample records some 170,000 clones, around nine tenths being singletons. The sample consisted of PBMCs. This receptor was obtained from a man aged 18-30 years in good health and CMV-seropositive. The V and J genes are TRBV29-1 and TRBJ1-1; possibly TRBD1 for D (5 bases). The CDR3 region is CSVGRGAEAFF. The CDR3 DNA sequence: TGCAGCGTAGGGAGGGGAGCTGAAGCTTTCTTT.